This T cell receptor beta chain was captured by sequencing in a study of early T cells in non-severe SARS-CoV-2 infection. Study details: With bulk RNA from unsorted whole blood as input, sequencing yielded unpaired chains.

Unique molecular identifiers (one per individual cDNA molecule) were attached. TCRdb analysed the 5' RACE reads with MiXCR anew, one entry per CDR3 protein. Here the sample spans tens of thousands of distinct CDR3 sequences, around 4% being singletons. V lost 3 bases to trimming and J lost 4 bases, with 15 bases between them. The CDR3 loop spans 15 amino acids. CDR1 SGHNT and CDR2 YENEEA come from the germline V gene. This clonotype was observed a few times. V gene TRBV11-3 combines with J gene TRBJ1-2; D is undetermined. The clonotype comes from an adult who was a healthcare worker with PCR-confirmed SARS-CoV-2 infection or an uninfected control (not recorded which). Sequenced material: whole blood. The CDR3: CASSFQDLAAYGYTF. CDR3 in DNA: TGTGCCAGCAGCTTTCAAGACCTGGCTGCCTATGGCTACACCTTC.